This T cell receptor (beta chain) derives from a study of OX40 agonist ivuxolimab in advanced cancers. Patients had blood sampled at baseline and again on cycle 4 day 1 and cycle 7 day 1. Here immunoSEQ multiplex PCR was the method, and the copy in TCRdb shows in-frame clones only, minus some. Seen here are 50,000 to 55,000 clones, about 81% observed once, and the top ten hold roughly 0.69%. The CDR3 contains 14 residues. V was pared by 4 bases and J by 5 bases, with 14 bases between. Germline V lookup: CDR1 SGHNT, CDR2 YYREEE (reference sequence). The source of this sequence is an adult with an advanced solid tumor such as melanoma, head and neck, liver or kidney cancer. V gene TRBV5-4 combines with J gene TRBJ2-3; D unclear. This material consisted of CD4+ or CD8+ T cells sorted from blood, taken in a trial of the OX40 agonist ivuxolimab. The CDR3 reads CASSPDPRRDTQYF. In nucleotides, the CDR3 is TGTGCCAGCAGCCCGGACCCCAGGCGAGATACGCAGTATTTT.